Listed below are T cell receptor beta chains from one sample, sequenced in a study of blood T cell repertoires in COVID-19. TCRdb's table, derived via immunoSEQ multiplex PCR, lists solely in-frame clones and lacks some. The repertoire holds under 35,000 clones, roughly 90% seen once, with around 5% in the top ten. Sequencing was carried out using peripheral blood. The source of these receptors is a human donor in a cohort sampled during active COVID-19. Each CDR3 is given with its conserved first and last residue. The D gene is left open where the match is weak. Clone size appears in some rows only: once, few, many, or a class for an expanded clone.

-	TRBJ2-3	TRBV7-2	TRBD2	CASSLGLAGGPTDTQYF	TGTGCCAGCAGCTTAGGACTAGCGGGGGGACCCACAGATACGCAGTATTTT
-	TRBJ2-3	TRBV24-1	-	CATSDPNKDTQYF	TGTGCCACCAGTGACCCCAACAAGGATACGCAGTATTTT
-	TRBJ2-7	TRBV7-9	-	CASRGTNTYEQYF	TGTGCCAGCAGGGGCACCAATACCTACGAGCAGTACTTC
-	TRBJ1-6	TRBV9	TRBD1	CASSRGQVGAPLHF	TGTGCCAGCAGCCGAGGACAGGTCGGGGCACCCCTCCACTTT
-	TRBJ1-1	TRBV6-2/TRBV6-3	TRBD1	CASSSDRVSTEAFF	TGTGCCAGCAGTTCGGACAGGGTTTCCACTGAAGCTTTCTTT
once	TRBJ2-3	TRBV24-1	-	CATSDRRGYTDTQYF	TGTGCCACCAGTGACCGCAGGGGTTACACAGATACGCAGTATTTT
-	TRBJ2-7	TRBV18	TRBD1	CASSPGTGGYEQYF	TGTGCCAGCTCACCAGGGACAGGTGGTTACGAGCAGTACTTC
-	TRBJ2-2	TRBV3-1/TRBV3-2	-	CASSQGAGWASLRPGELFF	TGTGCCAGCAGCCAAGGGGCGGGGTGGGCTAGCCTTCGTCCGGGGGAGCTGTTTTTT
-	TRBJ2-2	TRBV30	-	CAWSVIGGSDTGELFF	TGTGCCTGGAGTGTAATCGGGGGATCGGACACCGGGGAGCTGTTTTTT
-	TRBJ1-5	TRBV15	TRBD1	CATSSRDRAGNQPQHF	TGTGCCACCAGCAGCCGGGACAGGGCCGGCAATCAGCCCCAGCATTTT
-	TRBJ2-1	TRBV6-4	TRBD1	CASSETPGTGSNEQFF	TGTGCCAGCAGTGAAACCCCAGGGACAGGGAGCAATGAGCAGTTCTTC
-	TRBJ1-2	TRBV24-1	-	CATSDTTGTGYTF	TGTGCCACCAGTGATACAACAGGGACCGGCTACACCTTC
few	TRBJ2-3	TRBV27	-	CASNLGGTDTQYF	TGTGCCAGCAATCTAGGAGGCACAGATACGCAGTATTTT
-	TRBJ1-3	TRBV11-2	-	CASIRGRSGNTIYF	TGTGCCAGCATCAGGGGAAGGTCTGGAAACACCATATATTTT
once	TRBJ1-1	TRBV3-1/TRBV3-2	-	CASNPVGGQITEAFF	TGTGCCAGCAACCCCGTCGGGGGGCAAATCACTGAAGCTTTCTTT
-	TRBJ1-5	TRBV24-1	TRBD1	CATSDPTGGNQPQHF	TGTGCCACCAGTGACCCGACAGGGGGCAATCAGCCCCAGCATTTT